The next 31 T cell receptor beta chains were all read from a single sample in a study of blood T cell repertoires in COVID-19. Profiling relied on immunoSEQ multiplex PCR, and the TCRdb table lists in-frame clones only, not all of them. Of approximately 220,000 clones listed, around four fifths are singletons. Sequenced material: peripheral blood. The receptor source for this set is a woman aged 40 to 50 with active or convalescent COVID-19.

CDR3 region: CASSRGQGGQTEAFF. The DNA of the CDR3 is TGTGCCAGCTCACGCGGACAGGGAGGACAAACTGAAGCTTTCTTT. The chain couples TRBV18 to TRBJ1-1; the match to TRBD1 covers 8 bases. The CDR3 has 15 residues. Trimming removed 4 bases from V and 5 bases from J; junction bases left unmatched: 9. The germline CDR1 and CDR2 sequences are KGHSH and LQKENI.

The genes are TRBV9 and TRBJ2-2; D is possibly TRBD2 (5 bases). Germline V CDR1 and CDR2: SGDLS, YYNGEE. The CDR3 covers 14 residues. Trimming left V 0 bases short and J 7 bases short, with 10 bases between. Written as DNA, the CDR3 is TGTGCCAGCAGCGTAGCAGTTGGGAGCGGGGAGCTGTTTTTT. This translates into CASSVAVGSGELFF.

The CDR3 protein is CASSSGQFTDTQYF. The CDR3 DNA is TGTGCCAGCAGCTCCGGACAGTTCACAGATACGCAGTATTTT. The chain employs TRBV5-5 and TRBJ2-3; D might be TRBD1 (6 bases). V lost 3 bases and J 2 bases, leaving 10 bases between the germline ends. The CDR3 runs to 14 residues. Germline values: CDR1 SGHKS, CDR2 YYEKEE (reference sequence).

The rearrangement joins TRBV28 to TRBJ1-4; D not certain. The CDR3 sequence is 13 residues long. The V gene lost 4 bases and the J gene lost 4 bases, with 7 bases spanning the gap. In germline, CDR1 is MDHEN, CDR2 SYDVKM. The CDR3 DNA reads TGTGCCAGCAGTTATGGCAGTAATGAAAAACTGTTTTTT. This gives the protein CASSYGSNEKLFF.

The gene calls are TRBV18 and TRBJ1-3, with a tentative D call TRBD1 (5 bases). The V and J ends lost 0 bases and 0 bases respectively, with 6 bases between them. The length of the CDR3 is 15 residues. The germline V gene encodes CDR1 KGHSH and CDR2 LQKENI. The CDR3 nucleotides read TGTGCCAGCTCACCACCGGGGCTCTCTGGAAACACCATATATTTT. It specifies CASSPPGLSGNTIYF.

This chain links TRBV5-4 with TRBJ2-7; no reliable D call. The germline V and J ends were trimmed by 4 bases and 2 bases, with 13 bases remaining between them. The germline V gene has CDR1 SGHNT and CDR2 YYREEE (reference sequence). This CDR3 spans 14 amino acids. The CDR3 coding sequence is TGTGCCAGCAGCCCGTCGCCCGAGACCTACGAGCAGTACTTC. It specifies CASSPSPETYEQYF.

The chain carries TRBV5-1 and TRBJ2-7; weak D call: TRBD2 (5 bases). The germline gives CDR1 SGHRS, CDR2 YFSETQ. The CDR3 has 13 amino acids. The germline V and J ends were trimmed by 3 bases and 1 base, with 8 bases remaining between them. The CDR3 nucleotides read TGCGCCAGCAGCTGGACTCTGTCCTACGAGCAGTACTTC. Protein: CASSWTLSYEQYF.

The chain has TRBV19 and TRBJ1-3; D may be TRBD1 (5 bases). CDR3 length: 16 residues. Germline loops: CDR1 LNHDA, CDR2 SQIVND (reference sequence). V was clipped by 1 base and J by 7 bases, with 17 bases between them. The CDR3 reads CASSIARGGVRNTIYF. The CDR3 DNA reads as TGTGCCAGTAGTATAGCTCGCGGAGGGGTGAGGAACACCATATATTTT. Looking up the rest from reference TRBV19 and TRBJ1-3 gives the full variable domain: DGGITQSPKYLFRKEGQNVTLSCEQNLNHDAMYWYRQDPGQGLRLIYYSQIVNDFQKGDIAEGYSVSREKKESFPLTVTSAQKNPTAFYLCASSIARGGVRNTIYFGEGSWLTVV.

DNA for the CDR3: TGCAGCGTTGGACAGGTATTCAATCAGCCCCAGCATTTT. This encodes CSVGQVFNQPQHF. This sequence joins TRBV29-1 and TRBJ1-5, with a possible D match to TRBD1 (6 bases). CDR3 length: 13 amino acids. Trimming shortened V by 4 bases and J by 3 bases, and 10 bases separated the two germline ends. Germline loops: CDR1 SQVTM, CDR2 ANQGSEA.

This rearrangement joins TRBV5-1 to TRBJ2-5; 9 bases agree with TRBD2. Germline lookup yields CDR1 SGHRS and CDR2 YFSETQ. V gave up 0 bases and J gave up 1 base; unmatched junction bases: 7. CDR3 length: 17 amino acids. DNA for the CDR3: TGCGCCAGCAGCTTGGGAGGGCTAGCGGGACCCCAAGAGACCCAGTACTTC. Translating it yields CASSLGGLAGPQETQYF.

This clone was seen only once. The chain uses TRBV7-3 and TRBJ2-5; TRBD2 agrees at 10 bases. J was trimmed by 5 bases and V by 2 bases; bases with no gene match: 5. CDR3 length equals 15 residues. The germline gives CDR1 SGHTA, CDR2 FQGTGA. As DNA, the CDR3 is TGTGCCAGCAGCTTATTTCTAGCGGGAGACGAGACCCAGTACTTC. It yields the protein CASSLFLAGDETQYF.

This clone was detected once. The gene calls are TRBV27 and TRBJ1-4; perhaps TRBD1 as D (5 bases). CDR3 length: 15 amino acids. The V gene's germline CDR1 is MNHEY and CDR2 SMNVEV (reference sequence). V shed 4 bases and J shed 3 bases, with 12 bases lying between them. CDR3 amino acids: CASSYRGGANEKLFF. For the CDR3, the DNA is TGTGCCAGCAGTTACCGGGGGGGGGCTAATGAAAAACTGTTTTTT.

The rearrangement links TRBV20-1 to TRBJ1-2; D is ambiguous. The V end was cut by 3 bases, the J end by 4 bases, with 12 bases between. CDR1 DFQATT and CDR2 SNEGSKA come from the germline V gene (reference sequence). The CDR3 totals 13 residues. Written as DNA, the CDR3 is TGCAGTGCTAGTACCCTGGCAGGCTATGGCTACACCTTC. This encodes CSASTLAGYGYTF.

This chain joins TRBV2 and TRBJ1-2; 9 bases align to TRBD1. The CDR3 consists of 14 residues. Germline values: CDR1 SNHLY, CDR2 FYNNEI. The junction had 9 bases not matched to a gene; V was cut back by 7 bases and J by 6 bases. The CDR3 DNA reads TGTGCCAGCAAAAGGGACAGGGTTGAGCATGGCTACACCTTC. The encoded protein is CASKRDRVEHGYTF.

The V gene is TRBV28, the J gene TRBJ1-2; tentatively, D is TRBD1 (5 bases). The CDR3 sequence is 15 residues long. V was cut by 5 bases and J by 4 bases, with 17 bases left in between. CDR1 is MDHEN and CDR2 is SYDVKM in the germline V gene. DNA for the CDR3: TGTGCCAGCAGTCCGCGGGAGCTGAGGGGCTATGGCTACACCTTC. The encoded protein is CASSPRELRGYGYTF.

To note about this clone: Distinct nucleotide sequences in the sample also encode this CDR3. The chain couples TRBV19 to TRBJ2-7; the match to TRBD2 covers 12 bases. With V trimmed by 7 bases and J by 1 base, 2 bases remained unmatched. The germline V gene has CDR1 LNHDA and CDR2 SQIVND (reference sequence). The CDR3 loop spans 14 amino acids. CDR3 bases: TGTGCCAGTAAGACTAGCGGGAGTTCCTACGAGCAGTACTTC. Amino acid sequence: CASKTSGSSYEQYF.

The V and J genes are TRBV7-9 and TRBJ2-3; D gene uncertain. Germline assignment: CDR1 SEHNR and CDR2 FQNEAQ (reference sequence). This CDR3 has 16 residues. V shed 1 base and J shed 6 bases, with 17 bases lying between them. The CDR3 DNA sequence: TGTGCCAGCAGCTTAGGGGCTTTGAGCCCAGCCGATACGCAGTATTTT. It specifies CASSLGALSPADTQYF.

This clone was observed a handful of times. This chain connects TRBV4-3 to TRBJ2-3; 7 bases fit TRBD1. V dropped 0 bases and J dropped 2; count of bases not matched to a gene: 11. This CDR3 spans 18 amino acids. The germline V gene encodes CDR1 LGHNA and CDR2 YSLEER. The CDR3 sequence is CASSQDPSGQFPTDTQYF. Written as DNA, the CDR3 is TGCGCCAGCAGCCAAGATCCCTCGGGACAGTTCCCCACAGATACGCAGTATTTT.

The V and J genes are TRBV6-1 and TRBJ1-1; 8 positions agree with TRBD1. CDR1 is MNHNS and CDR2 is SASEGT in the germline V gene. CDR3 size: 15 residues. The trim removed 3 bases at V and 0 bases at J, leaving 3 bases unmatched. The CDR3 spells CASSDQGALNTEAFF. CDR3 DNA: TGTGCCAGCAGTGACCAGGGGGCGTTGAACACTGAAGCTTTCTTT.

The CDR3 nucleotides read TGTGCCAGCAGTTTTAGGACCAACAGGGCCGGCTACGAGCAGTACTTC. This sequence encodes CASSFRTNRAGYEQYF. The rearrangement joins TRBV27 to TRBJ2-7; tentatively, D is TRBD1 (6 bases). Germline assignment: CDR1 MNHEY and CDR2 SMNVEV (reference sequence). The length of the CDR3 is 16 residues. The V and J ends lost 3 bases and 3 bases respectively, with 18 bases between them.

The chain links TRBV19 to TRBJ2-7, with D tentatively TRBD1 (6 bases). CDR1 is LNHDA, CDR2 SQIVND, per germline (reference sequence). V lost 1 base and J 3 bases, leaving 10 bases between the germline ends. This CDR3 region has 14 residues. The CDR3 bases are TGTGCCAGTAGTATAGCAGGGGCCAGCTACGAGCAGTACTTC. Protein product: CASSIAGASYEQYF.

The gene calls are TRBV28 and TRBJ1-5; TRBD1 might be the D (5 bases). The germline gives CDR1 MDHEN, CDR2 SYDVKM. Trimming stripped 6 bases from V and 0 bases from J, with 12 bases between. This CDR3 spans 15 amino acids. Here the CDR3 DNA reads TGTGCCAGCAGGGGGGGGGATTTTAGCAATCAGCCCCAGCATTTT. Protein: CASRGGDFSNQPQHF.

V gene TRBV29-1 combines with J gene TRBJ2-5; 8 bases fit TRBD2. CDR1 and CDR2 from the germline V gene are SQVTM and ANQGSEA. With 8 bases clipped from V and 2 bases from J, the junction kept 4 bases outside the gene matches. This CDR3 has 12 residues. The DNA of the CDR3 is TGCAGCAGAGCGGGGGCTCAAGAGACCCAGTACTTC. This codes for CSRAGAQETQYF. Full variable domain (outside the CDR3, taken from reference TRBV29-1 and TRBJ2-5): SAVISQKPSRDICQRGTSLTIQCQVDSQVTMMFWYRQQPGQSLTLIATANQGSEATYESGFVIDKFPISRPNLTFSTLTVSNMSPEDSSIYLCSRAGAQETQYFGPGTRLLVL.

The chain carries TRBV30 and TRBJ2-3; D uncertain. The CDR3 consists of 11 residues. Trimming shortened V by 2 bases and J by 6 bases, and 6 bases separated the two germline ends. Germline CDR1 and CDR2: GTSNPN and SVGIG (reference sequence). The CDR3 DNA is TGTGCCTGGAGTCCTAAGGATACGCAGTATTTT. It is translated as CAWSPKDTQYF.

J is TRBJ1-2 and V is TRBV11-2; TRBD1 is a possible D gene (5 bases). The length of the CDR3 is 15 residues. The germline V and J ends were trimmed by 2 bases and 3 bases, with 13 bases remaining between them. Germline CDR1 SGHAT, CDR2 FQNNGV. In DNA, the CDR3 is TGTGCCAGCAGCTTACAGCCAGGGTCAGACTATGGCTACACCTTC. Its protein product is CASSLQPGSDYGYTF.

This clone was seen a few times. The rearrangement links TRBV5-1 to TRBJ1-4; TRBD1 matches 11 bases. The V segment lost 4 bases and the J segment 6 bases; nucleotides outside the gene matches: 5. This CDR3 spans 15 amino acids. Per germline, CDR1 SGHRS and CDR2 YFSETQ. Here the CDR3 reads CASSDGQGADEKLFF. CDR3 nucleotides: TGCGCCAGCAGCGACGGACAGGGGGCGGATGAAAAACTGTTTTTT.

This chain joins TRBV27 and TRBJ1-6; D is unclear. Per the germline V gene, CDR1 is MNHEY and CDR2 is SMNVEV (reference sequence). Between the trimmed V and J ends, which lost 2 bases and 10 bases, there was a span of 9 bases. This CDR3 spans 13 amino acids. This CDR3 reads CASSLGGRSPLHF. CDR3 bases: TGTGCCAGCAGTTTAGGCGGGAGGTCACCCCTCCACTTT.

The chain recombines TRBV19 with TRBJ2-7; 10 nucleotides line up with TRBD1. V gave up 6 bases and J gave up 2 bases; unmatched junction bases: 7. The CDR3 sequence is 15 residues long. Germline V CDR1 and CDR2: LNHDA, SQIVND (reference sequence). CDR3 DNA: TGTGCCAGTAGCGAATCCGGGACAGGGGCCTACGAGCAGTACTTC. It codes for CASSESGTGAYEQYF.

The chain links TRBV5-1 to TRBJ2-2, with TRBD2 identical over 11 bases. The V segment lost 0 bases and the J segment 6 bases; nucleotides outside the gene matches: 4. This CDR3 contains 16 residues. Germline CDR1 SGHRS, CDR2 YFSETQ. CDR3 in amino acids: CASSLVSGGAAGELFF. CDR3 bases: TGCGCCAGCAGCTTGGTTAGCGGGGGGGCCGCCGGGGAGCTGTTTTTT.

CDR3 DNA sequence: TGTGCCAGTAAATGGCAGGGTGACAATCAGCCCCAGCATTTT. Protein product: CASKWQGDNQPQHF. The chain has TRBV19 and TRBJ1-5, with D perhaps TRBD1 (5 bases). The germline gives CDR1 LNHDA, CDR2 SQIVND (reference sequence). V shed 7 bases and J shed 3 bases, with 13 bases lying between them. This CDR3 is built from 14 residues. Supplemented by reference TRBV19 and TRBJ1-5, the full variable domain reads DGGITQSPKYLFRKEGQNVTLSCEQNLNHDAMYWYRQDPGQGLRLIYYSQIVNDFQKGDIAEGYSVSREKKESFPLTVTSAQKNPTAFYLCASKWQGDNQPQHFGDGTRLSIL.

This clone was detected only once. V is TRBV28 and J is TRBJ2-7; weak D call: TRBD1 (5 bases). Deletions cut 6 bases from V and 3 bases from J, with 12 bases between. The CDR3 contains 13 residues. In germline, CDR1 is MDHEN, CDR2 SYDVKM. Written as DNA, the CDR3 is TGTGCCAGCAGCAGAGGACACGGCTACGAGCAGTACTTC. Protein: CASSRGHGYEQYF.